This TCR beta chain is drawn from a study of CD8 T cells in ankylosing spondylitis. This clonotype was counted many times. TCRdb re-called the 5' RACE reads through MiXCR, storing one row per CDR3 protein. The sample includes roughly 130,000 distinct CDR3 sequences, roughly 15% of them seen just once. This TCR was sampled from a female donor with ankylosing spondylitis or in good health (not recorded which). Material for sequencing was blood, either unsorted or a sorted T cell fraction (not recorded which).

The CDR3 region has the DNA TGCGCCAGCAGCTCCGGACAGGGATATAATGAAAAACTGTTTTTT. Its protein product is CASSSGQGYNEKLFF. This sequence joins TRBV5-1 and TRBJ1-4, with 8 bases that match TRBD1. Unmatched junction bases numbered 5, after V lost 3 bases and J lost 4 bases. CDR1 and CDR2 (germline): SGHRS, YFSETQ. This CDR3 is 15 amino acids long.